A single sample is the source of the 27 T cell receptor beta chains below, sequenced in a study of human T cells and chemical hapten exposure. TCRdb analysed the RACE reads with MiXCR anew, one entry per CDR3 protein. Of under 130,000 distinct CDR3 sequences in the sample, roughly 11% are singletons; the top ten hold approximately 3.5%. The sample's time point: patch test 1, 2 weeks after DPC sensitization. As to treatment: therapeutic diphenylcyclopropenone sensitization with weekly scalp DPC. The source was whole blood, collected in connection with sensitization to the hapten diphenylcyclopropenone (DPC). The receptor source for this set is a woman between 40 and 55 years old with alopecia areata. Some clones in this sample may be carry-over from other donors' samples.

This clonotype has just a few counts. The chain joins TRBV12-3 or TRBV12-4 to TRBJ2-5; 7 nucleotides match TRBD2. The CDR3 totals 13 residues. V shed 5 bases and J 5 bases; nucleotides not matched to a gene: 5. CDR3 sequence: CASSITSAETQYF. CDR3 sequence (DNA): TGTGCCAGCAGTATTACTAGCGCGGAGACCCAGTACTTC.

This clonotype was seen a few times. The J gene is TRBJ2-4, the V gene TRBV6-6, with D unresolved. This CDR3 comprises 13 residues. The germline V and J ends were trimmed by 8 bases and 0 bases, with 8 bases remaining between them. Germline CDR1 and CDR2: MNHNY and SVGAGI (reference sequence). DNA for the CDR3: TGTGCCAGCTTAGACCTAGCCAAAAACATTCAGTACTTC. Its protein is CASLDLAKNIQYF.

V and J are TRBV27 and TRBJ1-5; D gene unclear. Germline lookup yields CDR1 MNHEY and CDR2 SMNVEV (reference sequence). The V gene lost 5 bases and the J gene lost 0 bases, with 20 bases spanning the gap. This CDR3 has 18 residues. The CDR3 DNA reads as TGTGCCAGCAGTCCGACCGGCCCAGGCCCCTATAGCAATCAGCCCCAGCATTTT. As protein: CASSPTGPGPYSNQPQHF.

This clonotype showed up many times. V usage is TRBV7-2 and J usage is TRBJ2-7; 8 bases are shared with TRBD1. Germline-derived CDR1 and CDR2 are SGHTA and FQGNSA. The ends lost 4 bases at V and 5 bases at J; junction bases unmatched: 10. CDR3 length equals 15 residues. Here the CDR3 reads CASSSRGPSSDEQYF. The CDR3 DNA reads as TGTGCCAGCAGCTCCAGGGGGCCCTCAAGCGACGAGCAGTACTTC.

The chain carries TRBV7-2 and TRBJ1-5, with TRBD1 matching over 9 bases. This CDR3 contains 16 residues. Germline V gene sequence: CDR1 SGHTA, CDR2 FQGNSA. V gave up 0 bases and J gave up 8 bases; unmatched junction bases: 8. The CDR3 bases are TGTGCCAGCAGCTTAGCCGGGACAGGGAATTGGGAGCCCCAGCATTTT. Its protein product is CASSLAGTGNWEPQHF.

This clonotype was counted between two and nine times. The chain links TRBV7-2 to TRBJ2-1; the match to TRBD1 covers 8 bases. Trimming at V came to 11 bases and at J to 10 bases, leaving 13 bases not matched to a gene. The CDR3 has 13 residues. CDR1 and CDR2 (germline): SGHTA, FQGNSA. CDR3 in DNA: TGTGCCGACAGGGGACAGCTAGAAATGGAGCAGTTCTTC. Translation gives CADRGQLEMEQFF. Using reference TRBV7-2 and TRBJ2-1 for the parts outside the CDR3, the full variable domain is GAGVSQSPSNKVTEKGKDVELRCDPISGHTALYWYRQSLGQGLEFLIYFQGNSAPDKSGLPSDRFSAERTGGSVSTLTIQRTQQEDSAVYLCADRGQLEMEQFFGPGTRLTVL.

The rearrangement joins TRBV20-1 to TRBJ2-3; possible D gene TRBD2, 5 bases. This CDR3 region has 13 residues. Trimming pared 8 bases from V and 2 bases from J, leaving 14 bases between. The V gene's germline CDR1 is DFQATT and CDR2 SNEGSKA (reference sequence). CDR3 region: CSCSGVLTDTQYF. CDR3 nucleotides: TGCAGTTGCAGCGGTGTCCTCACAGATACGCAGTATTTT.

This clonotype was found a few times. This rearrangement joins TRBV10-3 to TRBJ2-5; a weak D match, TRBD2 (6 bases). Germline V gene lookup returns CDR1 ENHRY and CDR2 SYGVKD. Trimming stripped 3 bases from V and 2 bases from J, with 10 bases between. The CDR3 is made up of 14 amino acids. The CDR3 loop reads CAISDKGGQETQYF. For the CDR3, the DNA is TGTGCCATCAGTGACAAAGGAGGGCAAGAGACCCAGTACTTC.

The V and J genes are TRBV2 and TRBJ2-7; TRBD1 might be the D (6 bases). Trimming took off 6 bases at V and 3 bases at J, with 9 bases between the two ends. Germline CDR1 and CDR2: SNHLY and FYNNEI. The CDR3 sequence is 12 residues long. The CDR3, as DNA: TGTGCCAGCAGGCAGGGGAACTACGAGCAGTACTTC. This codes for CASRQGNYEQYF.

The chain is built from TRBV7-9 and TRBJ2-3, with D perhaps TRBD1 (5 bases). CDR1 SEHNR and CDR2 FQNEAQ come from the germline V gene (reference sequence). This CDR3 has 14 amino acids. Trimming cost V 5 bases and J 2 bases, with 11 bases left between them. The CDR3 sequence: CASSQDRTTDTQYF. CDR3 nucleotides: TGTGCCAGCAGCCAAGACAGAACCACAGATACGCAGTATTTT.

This clonotype was counted between two and nine times. The chain is built from TRBV11-2 and TRBJ1-6; D is uncertain. V lost 3 bases to trimming and J lost 10 bases, with 7 bases between them. Germline V gene sequence: CDR1 SGHAT, CDR2 FQNNGV. CDR3 length: 12 amino acids. The CDR3 sequence: CASSFPGSPLHF. In DNA form, the CDR3 reads TGTGCCAGCAGCTTCCCGGGGTCACCCCTCCACTTT.

The CDR3 region is CASSLVLDRNYEQYF. CDR3 bases: TGTGCCAGCAGCTTAGTTCTGGACAGGAACTACGAGCAGTACTTC. The chain couples TRBV7-2 to TRBJ2-7; 7 positions agree with TRBD1. The ends lost 1 base at V and 3 bases at J; junction bases unmatched: 6. CDR3 length: 15 residues. CDR1 is SGHTA and CDR2 is FQGNSA in the germline V gene. Based on the CDR3 plus reference TRBV7-2 and TRBJ2-7, the full variable domain is GAGVSQSPSNKVTEKGKDVELRCDPISGHTALYWYRQSLGQGLEFLIYFQGNSAPDKSGLPSDRFSAERTGGSVSTLTIQRTQQEDSAVYLCASSLVLDRNYEQYFGPGTRLTVT.

This clonotype was detected a few times. The rearrangement joins TRBV7-9 to TRBJ2-7; 8 bases agree with TRBD2. Germline-derived CDR1 and CDR2 are SEHNR and FQNEAQ (reference sequence). This CDR3 region has 15 residues. Trimming removed 4 bases from V and 3 bases from J; junction bases left unmatched: 8. The CDR3 is CASSSKRESVYEQYF. The DNA of the CDR3 is TGTGCCAGCAGCTCAAAGCGGGAGAGCGTCTACGAGCAGTACTTC. Complete variable domain (other parts from reference TRBV7-9 and TRBJ2-7): DTGVSQNPRHKITKRGQNVTFRCDPISEHNRLYWYRQTLGQGPEFLTYFQNEAQLEKSRLLSDRFSAERPKGSFSTLEIQRTEQGDSAMYLCASSSKRESVYEQYFGPGTRLTVT.

This clonotype was seen ten or more times. This chain connects TRBV12-3 or TRBV12-4 to TRBJ2-6; D is undetermined. The CDR3 runs 12 residues. V was cut by 6 bases and J by 5 bases, with 5 bases left in between. CDR3 sequence: CASSVWANVLTF. The CDR3 nucleotides read TGTGCCAGCAGCGTTTGGGCCAACGTCCTGACTTTC.

This clonotype was counted at least ten times. The chain has TRBV9 and TRBJ1-6; possible D gene TRBD1, 6 bases. Looked up from germline, CDR1 is SGDLS and CDR2 is YYNGEE. The CDR3 sequence is 16 residues long. V was clipped by 4 bases and J by 8 bases, with 19 bases between them. CDR3 DNA sequence: TGTGCCAGCAGCCCAAAATCGACAGGAGAATATTCACCCCTCCACTTT. Translating it yields CASSPKSTGEYSPLHF.

This clonotype was seen many times. The chain uses TRBV20-1 and TRBJ1-1, with a tentative D call TRBD1 (5 bases). Trimming left V 3 bases short and J 7 bases short, with 12 bases between. CDR3 length: 12 amino acids. Germline V gene data show CDR1 as DFQATT and CDR2 as SNEGSKA (reference sequence). For the CDR3, the DNA is TGCAGTGCTAGGTCAGGGTCTAGTGAAGCTTTCTTT. Its protein product is CSARSGSSEAFF.

V is TRBV7-2 and J is TRBJ1-1; D uncertain. Germline CDR1 reads SGHTA; CDR2 reads FQGNSA. The CDR3 is 13 amino acids. V lost 7 bases and J lost 3, with 12 bases in between. CDR3 in DNA: TGTGCCAGCATCAACTTTGGTTACACTGAAGCTTTCTTT. Its translation is CASINFGYTEAFF.

This clonotype was counted only a few times. The V call is TRBV7-9, the J call TRBJ2-4; 7 nucleotides line up with TRBD1. Germline V lookup: CDR1 SEHNR, CDR2 FQNEAQ (reference sequence). The V segment lost 5 bases and the J segment 5 bases; nucleotides outside the gene matches: 6. The CDR3 extends over 14 amino acids. CDR3 DNA: TGTGCCAGCAGCCCCCCGGGACAGCAAAACATTCAGTACTTC. It specifies CASSPPGQQNIQYF.

The V and J genes are TRBV12-3 or TRBV12-4 and TRBJ1-5; D not resolved. The germline V and J ends were trimmed by 1 base and 6 bases, with 10 bases remaining between them. This CDR3 is built from 14 residues. The CDR3 reads CASSLVARGQPQHF. CDR3 sequence (DNA): TGTGCCAGCAGTTTAGTAGCGCGGGGTCAGCCCCAGCATTTT.

This clonotype has a count of ten or more. V and J are TRBV5-6 and TRBJ2-5; maybe TRBD1 (6 bases). Germline loops: CDR1 SGHDT, CDR2 YYEEEE. The CDR3 has 15 residues. V lost 4 bases, J lost 5 bases, and 18 bases lay in between. The CDR3 DNA follows: TGTGCCAGCAGCCTAAACTGGCAGGGGACGGAGACCCAGTACTTC. Amino acids: CASSLNWQGTETQYF.

The chain employs TRBV20-1 and TRBJ2-1; 7 positions agree with TRBD1. The CDR3 covers 12 residues. V shed 6 bases, J shed 8 bases, and the junction held 7 bases outside the gene matches. The germline gives CDR1 DFQATT, CDR2 SNEGSKA (reference sequence). CDR3 residues: CSAPLRGHEQFF. CDR3 bases: TGCAGTGCCCCCCTTAGGGGGCATGAGCAGTTCTTC.

There are many counts of this clonotype. The chain links TRBV7-6 to TRBJ1-2, with 7 bases lining up with TRBD1. The J segment lost 8 bases and the V segment lost 3 bases, leaving 3 bases of the junction unmatched. Germline assignment: CDR1 SGHVS and CDR2 FNYEAQ. CDR3 length equals 12 residues. CDR3 sequence reads: CASSFDRVGYTF. CDR3 coding DNA: TGTGCCAGCAGCTTCGACAGGGTCGGCTACACCTTC.

The table lists this clonotype with many counts. CDR3 DNA sequence: TGTGCCAGCAGGCCTCCTCCGGGACAGGACTCCTACGAGCAGTACTTC. Its translation is CASRPPPGQDSYEQYF. V gene TRBV28 combines with J gene TRBJ2-7; 8 bases agree with TRBD1. Germline CDR1 reads MDHEN; CDR2 reads SYDVKM. V gave up 6 bases and J gave up 0 bases; unmatched junction bases: 10. The CDR3 totals 16 residues.

This clonotype was counted at least ten times. V and J are TRBV5-6 and TRBJ2-7; D could derive from TRBD1 or TRBD2 (5 bases each). In germline, CDR1 is SGHDT, CDR2 YYEEEE. Deletions cut 1 base from V and 4 bases from J, with 27 bases between. The CDR3 contains 19 residues. The CDR3 sequence is CASSLMLGAQSPRDYEQYF. CDR3 coding DNA: TGTGCCAGCAGCTTGATGCTTGGGGCGCAAAGTCCGAGGGATTACGAGCAGTACTTC.

This clonotype was recorded at least ten times. The rearrangement links TRBV7-2 to TRBJ2-3; D might be TRBD1 (5 bases). The CDR3 is 14 residues long. Germline V gene lookup returns CDR1 SGHTA and CDR2 FQGNSA. Trimming removed 4 bases from V and 2 bases from J, with 10 bases in between. The CDR3 nucleotides are TGTGCCAGCAGCTCCAGGGTTTCCACAGATACGCAGTATTTT. This codes for CASSSRVSTDTQYF.

J is TRBJ1-2 and V is TRBV29-1; D call uncertain. V dropped 4 bases and J dropped 4 bases, with 10 bases sitting between them. Germline V gene lookup returns CDR1 SQVTM and CDR2 ANQGSEA. This CDR3 spans 12 amino acids. The CDR3 coding sequence is TGCAGCGTTGTATACAGTAGCTATGGCTACACCTTC. Translating gives CSVVYSSYGYTF.

The V gene is TRBV24-1, the J gene TRBJ1-2; 9 nucleotides agree with TRBD1. Germline V gives CDR1 KGHDR, CDR2 SFDVKD. The CDR3 covers 15 residues. V dropped 3 bases and J dropped 2; count of bases not matched to a gene: 3. CDR3 nucleotide sequence: TGTGCCACCAGTGATCCGGACAGGGGAAACTATGGCTACACCTTC. Encoded protein: CATSDPDRGNYGYTF.